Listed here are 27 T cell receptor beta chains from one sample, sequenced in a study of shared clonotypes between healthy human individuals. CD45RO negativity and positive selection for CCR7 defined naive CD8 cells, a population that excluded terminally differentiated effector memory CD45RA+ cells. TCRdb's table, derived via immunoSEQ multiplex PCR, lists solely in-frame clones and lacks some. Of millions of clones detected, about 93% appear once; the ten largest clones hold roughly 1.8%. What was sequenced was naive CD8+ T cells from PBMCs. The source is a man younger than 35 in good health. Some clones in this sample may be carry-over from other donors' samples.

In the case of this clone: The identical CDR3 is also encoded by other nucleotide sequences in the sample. The CDR3 DNA is TGTGCCAGCAGCACCACCGGGGAGCTGTTTTTT. This sequence encodes CASSTTGELFF. The J gene is TRBJ2-2, the V gene TRBV9; D unclear. This CDR3 is 11 amino acids long. Germline V gives CDR1 SGDLS, CDR2 YYNGEE. Trimming removed 4 bases at V and 4 bases at J, with 2 bases between.

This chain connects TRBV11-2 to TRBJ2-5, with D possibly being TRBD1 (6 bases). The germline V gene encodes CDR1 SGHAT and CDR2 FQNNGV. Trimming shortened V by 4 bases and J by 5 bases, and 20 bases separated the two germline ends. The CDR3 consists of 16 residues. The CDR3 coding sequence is TGTGCCAGCAGCTCAGGGGTTCGGGGATTTCGGGAGACCCAGTACTTC. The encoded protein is CASSSGVRGFRETQYF.

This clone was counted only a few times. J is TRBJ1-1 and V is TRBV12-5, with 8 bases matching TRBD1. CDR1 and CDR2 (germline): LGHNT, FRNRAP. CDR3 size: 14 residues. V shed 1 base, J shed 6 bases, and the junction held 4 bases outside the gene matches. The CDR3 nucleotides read TGTGCTAGTGGTTTGGCGACAGGGGACGCTGAAGCTTTCTTT. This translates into CASGLATGDAEAFF.

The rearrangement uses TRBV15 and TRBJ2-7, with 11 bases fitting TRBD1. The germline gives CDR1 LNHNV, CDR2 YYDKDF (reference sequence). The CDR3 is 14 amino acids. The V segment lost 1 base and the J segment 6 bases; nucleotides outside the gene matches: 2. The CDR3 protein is CATSRGTGGFEQYF. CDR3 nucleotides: TGTGCCACCAGCAGAGGGACAGGGGGCTTCGAGCAGTACTTC.

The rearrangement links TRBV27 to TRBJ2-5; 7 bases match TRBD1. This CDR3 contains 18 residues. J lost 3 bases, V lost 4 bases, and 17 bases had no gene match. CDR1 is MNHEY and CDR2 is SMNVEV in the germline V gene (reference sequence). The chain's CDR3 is CASSSLPPTGTEEETQYF. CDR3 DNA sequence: TGTGCCAGCAGTTCCTTACCCCCGACCGGGACAGAAGAAGAGACCCAGTACTTC.

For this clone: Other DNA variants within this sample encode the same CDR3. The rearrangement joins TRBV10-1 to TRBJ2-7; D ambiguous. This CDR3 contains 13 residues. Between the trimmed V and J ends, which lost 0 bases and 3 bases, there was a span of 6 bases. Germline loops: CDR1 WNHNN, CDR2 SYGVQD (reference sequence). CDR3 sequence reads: CASSESLDYEQYF. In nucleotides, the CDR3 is TGCGCCAGCAGTGAGTCGTTGGACTACGAGCAGTACTTC.

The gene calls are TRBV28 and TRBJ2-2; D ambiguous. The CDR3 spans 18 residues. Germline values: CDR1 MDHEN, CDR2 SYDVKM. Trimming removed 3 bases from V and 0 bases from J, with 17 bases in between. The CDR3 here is CASSLVIGETSNTGELFF. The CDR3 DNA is TGTGCCAGCAGTTTGGTCATCGGAGAGACCTCGAACACCGGGGAGCTGTTTTTT.

CDR3 DNA: TGCGCCAGCAGCCAAGATCCTCGGCAGGGGCGAGACTACACCTTC. This translates into CASSQDPRQGRDYTF. The J gene is TRBJ1-2, the V gene TRBV4-1; weak D call: TRBD1 (6 bases). This CDR3 spans 15 amino acids. V lost 0 bases, J lost 10 bases, and 18 bases lay in between. Looked up from germline, CDR1 is MGHRA and CDR2 is YSYEKL.

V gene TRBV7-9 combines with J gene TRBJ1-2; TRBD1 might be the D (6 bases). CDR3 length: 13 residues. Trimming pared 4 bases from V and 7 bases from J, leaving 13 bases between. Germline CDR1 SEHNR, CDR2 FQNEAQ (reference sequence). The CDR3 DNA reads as TGTGCCAGCAGCTCACACAGGGTGGGTGGCTACACCTTC. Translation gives CASSSHRVGGYTF.

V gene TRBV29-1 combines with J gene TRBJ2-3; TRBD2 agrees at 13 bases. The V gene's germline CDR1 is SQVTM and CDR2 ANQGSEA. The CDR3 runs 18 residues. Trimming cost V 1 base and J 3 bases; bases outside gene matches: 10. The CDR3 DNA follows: TGCAGCGTTGAAGGTGGAACTAGCGGGAGGGCCGTGACAGATACGCAGTATTTT. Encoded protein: CSVEGGTSGRAVTDTQYF.

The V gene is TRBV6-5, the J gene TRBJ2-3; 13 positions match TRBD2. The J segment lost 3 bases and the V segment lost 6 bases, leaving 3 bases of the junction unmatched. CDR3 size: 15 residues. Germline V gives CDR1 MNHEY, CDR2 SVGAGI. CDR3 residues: CASRPGLAGTDTQYF. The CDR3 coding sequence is TGTGCCAGCAGACCGGGACTAGCGGGAACAGATACGCAGTATTTT.

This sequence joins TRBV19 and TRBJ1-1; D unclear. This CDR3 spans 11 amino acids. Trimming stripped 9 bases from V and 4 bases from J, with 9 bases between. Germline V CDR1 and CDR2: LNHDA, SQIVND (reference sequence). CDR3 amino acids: CASHSSTEAFF. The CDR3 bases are TGTGCCAGCCACTCAAGCACTGAAGCTTTCTTT.

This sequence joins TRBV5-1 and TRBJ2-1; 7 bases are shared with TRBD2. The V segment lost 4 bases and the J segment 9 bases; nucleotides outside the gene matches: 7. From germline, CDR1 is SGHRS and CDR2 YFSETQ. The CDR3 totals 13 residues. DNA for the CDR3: TGCGCCAGCAGCCCTGTCTGGGGGGGTGAGCAGTTCTTC. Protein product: CASSPVWGGEQFF.

The CDR3 bases are TGTGCCAGCAGTCCCGGACTAGCGAGTGAGCAGTACTTC. Encoded protein: CASSPGLASEQYF. The V and J genes are TRBV27 and TRBJ2-7, with 9 bases aligning to TRBD2. V was clipped by 5 bases and J by 7 bases; unmatched bases: 6. Germline values: CDR1 MNHEY, CDR2 SMNVEV (reference sequence). The CDR3 consists of 13 residues.

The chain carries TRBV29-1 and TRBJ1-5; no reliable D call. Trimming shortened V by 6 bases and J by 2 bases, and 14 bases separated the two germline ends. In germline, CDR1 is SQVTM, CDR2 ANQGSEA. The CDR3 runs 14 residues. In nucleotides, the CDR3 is TGCAGCGTGAGGTGGCAAGGGCGCAATCAGCCCCAGCATTTT. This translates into CSVRWQGRNQPQHF.

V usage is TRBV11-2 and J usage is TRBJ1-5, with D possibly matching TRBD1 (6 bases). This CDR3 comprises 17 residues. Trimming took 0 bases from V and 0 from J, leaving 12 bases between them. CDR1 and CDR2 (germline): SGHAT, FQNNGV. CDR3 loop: CASSLDGRGYSNQPQHF. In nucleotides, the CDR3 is TGTGCCAGCAGCTTAGACGGCAGGGGATATAGCAATCAGCCCCAGCATTTT.

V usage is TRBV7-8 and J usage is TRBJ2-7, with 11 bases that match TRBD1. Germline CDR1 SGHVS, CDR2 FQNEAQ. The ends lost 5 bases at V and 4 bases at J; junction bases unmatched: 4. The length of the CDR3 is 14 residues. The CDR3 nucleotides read TGTGCCAGCAGCCAGGGACAGGGGGGATACGAGCAGTACTTC. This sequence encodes CASSQGQGGYEQYF.

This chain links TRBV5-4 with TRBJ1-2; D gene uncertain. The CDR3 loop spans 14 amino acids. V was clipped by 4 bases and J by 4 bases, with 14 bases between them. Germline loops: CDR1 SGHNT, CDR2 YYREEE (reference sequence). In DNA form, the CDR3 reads TGTGCCAGCAGCGTTGGGGAGAGGACCTATGGCTACACCTTC. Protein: CASSVGERTYGYTF.

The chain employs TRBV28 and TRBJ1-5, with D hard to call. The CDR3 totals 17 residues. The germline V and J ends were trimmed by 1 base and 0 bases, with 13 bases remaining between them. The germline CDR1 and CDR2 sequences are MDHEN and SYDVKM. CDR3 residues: CASSLLFLGNSNQPQHF. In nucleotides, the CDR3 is TGTGCCAGCAGTTTATTGTTTTTGGGAAATAGCAATCAGCCCCAGCATTTT.

CDR3 sequence (DNA): TGTGCCAGTACTTTCCGGCAGGGGGTTTACAATGAGCAGTTCTTC. Translating it yields CASTFRQGVYNEQFF. The gene calls are TRBV6-5 and TRBJ2-1; 7 bases are shared with TRBD1. Germline V CDR1 and CDR2: MNHEY, SVGAGI. This CDR3 is 15 amino acids long. V trimming: 9 bases; J trimming: 4 bases; junction bases outside the gene matches: 12.

In nucleotides, the CDR3 is TGTGCCAGCAGCTTCAGGCGGGAGATTCGCAATGAGCAGTTCTTC. It translates to CASSFRREIRNEQFF. This chain uses TRBV5-4 with TRBJ2-1, with TRBD2 matching 7 bases. CDR1 and CDR2 from the germline V gene are SGHNT and YYREEE (reference sequence). The CDR3 is made up of 15 amino acids. Losses at the gene ends were 2 bases for V and 6 bases for J; bases not matched to a gene: 8.

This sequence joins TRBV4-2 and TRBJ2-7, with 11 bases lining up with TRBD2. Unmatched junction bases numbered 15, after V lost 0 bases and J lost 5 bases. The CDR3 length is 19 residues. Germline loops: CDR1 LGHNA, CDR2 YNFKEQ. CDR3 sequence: CASSQETRLAGGPLDEQYF. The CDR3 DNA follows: TGTGCCAGCAGCCAAGAGACACGGTTAGCGGGAGGGCCCCTGGACGAGCAGTACTTC.

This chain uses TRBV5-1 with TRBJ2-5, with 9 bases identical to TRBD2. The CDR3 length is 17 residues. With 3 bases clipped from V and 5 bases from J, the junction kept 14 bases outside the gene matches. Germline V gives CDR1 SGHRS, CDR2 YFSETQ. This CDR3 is CASSWEGASGILETQYF. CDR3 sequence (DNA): TGCGCCAGCAGCTGGGAAGGGGCTAGCGGGATTCTGGAGACCCAGTACTTC. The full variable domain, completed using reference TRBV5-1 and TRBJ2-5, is KAGVTQTPRYLIKTRGQQVTLSCSPISGHRSVSWYQQTPGQGLQFLFEYFSETQRNKGNFPGRFSGRQFSNSRSEMNVSTLELGDSALYLCASSWEGASGILETQYFGPGTRLLVL.

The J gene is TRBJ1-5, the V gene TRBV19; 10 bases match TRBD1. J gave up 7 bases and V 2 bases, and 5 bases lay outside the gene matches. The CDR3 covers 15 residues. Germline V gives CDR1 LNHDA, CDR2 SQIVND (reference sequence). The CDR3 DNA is TGTGCCAGTAGTATAACAGGGACAGGGGAACAGCCCCAGCATTTT. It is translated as CASSITGTGEQPQHF.

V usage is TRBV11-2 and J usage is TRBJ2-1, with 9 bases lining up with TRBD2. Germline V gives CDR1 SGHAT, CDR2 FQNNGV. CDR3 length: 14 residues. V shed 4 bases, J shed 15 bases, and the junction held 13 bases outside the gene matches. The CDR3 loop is CASSSPPSGAGLFF. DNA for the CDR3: TGTGCCAGCAGCTCCCCTCCTAGCGGGGCGGGGCTGTTCTTC.

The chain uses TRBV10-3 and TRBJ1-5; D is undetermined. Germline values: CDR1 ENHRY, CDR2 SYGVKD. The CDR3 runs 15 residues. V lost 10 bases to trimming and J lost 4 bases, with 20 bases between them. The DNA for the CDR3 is TGTGCCACGCAAACGGCGGACCCGTTAAATCAGCCCCAGCATTTT. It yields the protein CATQTADPLNQPQHF.

The CDR3, as DNA: TGTGCCAGCAGTAACATGATAAATCAGCCCCAGCATTTT. It encodes CASSNMINQPQHF. The chain couples TRBV6-5 to TRBJ1-5; D is unresolved. Germline V gene lookup returns CDR1 MNHEY and CDR2 SVGAGI. The CDR3 sequence is 13 residues long. Trimming removed 5 bases from V and 4 bases from J, with 9 bases in between.